This paragraph reports one T cell receptor beta chain. Its antigen is not identified. The deep-level immunoSEQ assay was used. Here immunoSEQ multiplex PCR was the method, and the copy in TCRdb shows in-frame clones only, minus some. The sample includes about 1.5 million clones, 95% to 99% of them seen just once. This sample is part of a study of shared clonotypes between healthy human individuals. Whole-study findings and limits: Non-shared clonotypes had lower generation probabilities than clonotypes shared by all four sorted-subset donors. It was observed that 4% to 6% of naive CD4 clonotypes were shared across a handful of donors.

The V end lost 4 bases, the J end lost 2 bases, and 15 bases lay between the germline ends. Germline values: CDR1 SGHRS, CDR2 YFSETQ. The CDR3 has 15 residues. The chain couples TRBV5-1 to TRBJ1-1; D gene uncertain. The sequenced sample consisted of naive CD4+ T cells sorted from blood. Indicated subset: CD45RA+ positively selected. The receptor was isolated from a man aged 25 to 40 in good health. For the CDR3, the DNA is TGCGCCAGCAGCAGAACGATGCAATCCAACACTGAAGCTTTCTTT. It codes for CASSRTMQSNTEAFF.